The sequence of this T cell receptor (beta chain) was determined in a study of OX40 agonist ivuxolimab in advanced cancers. Study outcomes and limitations: Clonal expansion by week 6 occurred in CD4+ and CD8+ blood T cells (at 0.1 to 3.0 mg/kg).

About this clone: The antigen remains undetermined.

Here immunoSEQ multiplex PCR was the method, and the copy in TCRdb shows in-frame clones only, minus some. Of 20,000 to 25,000 clones in the sample, under 95% are singletons; the top ten hold roughly three fifths. This TCR came from an adult with an advanced solid tumor such as melanoma, head and neck, liver or kidney cancer. The sample here was CD4+ or CD8+ T cells sorted from blood, taken in a trial of the OX40 agonist ivuxolimab.

CDR3 amino acids: CASSPGLAGWNEQFF. The CDR3 region has the DNA TGTGCCAGCAGTCCCGGGCTAGCGGGGTGGAATGAGCAGTTCTTC. The chain couples TRBV6-5 to TRBJ2-1; 9 nucleotides match TRBD2. Germline V gene sequence: CDR1 MNHEY, CDR2 SVGAGI. Germline trimming cut 5 bases from V and 7 bases from J; bases unmatched to any gene: 9. This CDR3 contains 15 residues.